What follows describes a single T cell receptor (beta chain). What antigen it recognizes has not been identified. No base quality values were provided; no much bigger clone lies one nucleotide off. This specimen belongs to a study of OX40 agonist ivuxolimab in advanced cancers. Regarding the research as a whole: The costimulatory receptor OX40 (CD134) was targeted by ivuxolimab, a fully human IgG2 agonistic monoclonal antibody. The monotherapy dose-escalation portion (N of about 52 patients) of the phase I ivuxolimab trial is reported in the paper. Intravenous ivuxolimab was administered to patients every 2 weeks at six dose levels: 0.01, 0.1, 0.3, 1.5, 3 and 10 mg/kg. Peripheral TCRbeta sequencing aimed to test whether ivuxolimab altered TCR sequence diversity and caused clonal T-cell expansion. Partial responses were achieved by three dose-escalation patients, of whom one had hepatocellular carcinoma and two had cutaneous melanoma. Patients were allowed to have had prior anti-PD-1, anti-PD-L1 or anti-CTLA-4 therapy, and 30% to 40% of the dose-escalation patients had previously received checkpoint inhibitors. In the dose-escalation cohort, 82.7% of patients were male, and the mean age was approximately 60 years with a range of roughly 20 to 79. Of the approximately 53 patients in dose escalation, about 20 had hepatocellular carcinoma, approximately 15 had melanoma, 9 had renal cell carcinoma and 9 had head and neck cancer. What the research found in general, with its limitations: Low levels of normalized T-cell clonal expansion were also seen in some patients who did not respond. Antigen specificity was not determined for the clonally expanded peripheral T cells. After ivuxolimab, CD8+ T cells had more expanded clones than CD4+ T cells on average. Partial responders in the 0.1-3.0 mg/kg groups had among the lowest normalized peripheral clonal expansion, especially among CD8+ T cells. At doses of 0.1 to 3.0 mg/kg, clonal expansion of both CD4+ and CD8+ blood T cells was observed from baseline to week 6.

Genomic DNA was extracted from sorted cells for sequencing of the TCRbeta CDR3 region. The immunoSEQ Assay was used to sequence the TCRbeta CDR3 regions. Imported from immuneACCESS, the table was reduced by TCRdb to in-frame sequences with V and J called. These copies leave out some clones; in studies compared against another copy, an unresolved V gene accounts for under half, and the cause of the remainder is not known. The table for this sample lists over 85,000 clones; about four fifths of them were counted only once. The ten largest make up over 1.3% of the sample. The trial excluded patients who had a history of autoimmune disease or who were on systemic immunosuppression. Peripheral blood for TCR sequencing was collected from all dose cohorts at baseline, on cycle 4 day 1, and on cycle 7 day 1. The samples were taken from a phase I, first-in-human, multicenter, open-label dose-escalation trial of ivuxolimab. The trial enrolled adults with locally advanced or metastatic head and neck squamous cell, hepatocellular, melanoma or renal cell carcinoma. CD4+ and CD8+ T cells were sorted separately from peripheral blood before TCR sequencing.

Sequenced here: CD4+ or CD8+ T cells sorted from blood, sampled in a trial of the OX40 agonist ivuxolimab. The clonotype originates from an adult with an advanced solid tumor such as melanoma, head and neck, liver or kidney cancer.

The CDR3 loop reads CASGLSLDLGGDTQYF. The nucleotides are TGTGCTAGTGGTTTGAGCCTAGACCTAGGCGGAGATACGCAGTATTTT. The sequence is built from TRBV12-5 and TRBJ2-3; the D gene cannot be resolved reliably. Trimming costs V 2 bases and J 5 bases, and their ends lie 17 bases apart. Based on the germline V gene, the CDR1 and CDR2 sequences are LGHNT and FRNRAP. The CDR3, from cysteine to phenylalanine, totals 16 residues. The entry retains the CDR3 DNA only, 48 bases that are in frame from base 1.